The subject of this entry is one T cell receptor beta chain. The data were produced by immunoSEQ multiplex PCR, yet TCRdb's version contains in-frame clones alone and is incomplete. There are about 100,000 clones in the sample; roughly 90% occur only once, and 1.9% lies in the top ten. The data were taken from a study of T cell changes during pregnancy in multiple sclerosis. V lost 5 bases, J lost 6 bases, and 16 bases lay in between. CDR1 and CDR2 from the germline V gene are SGHVS and FQNEAQ. The CDR3 has 14 amino acids. Sequencing was performed on peripheral blood, taken after pregnancy. V and J are TRBV7-8 and TRBJ2-5; a weak D match, TRBD1 (5 bases). The sequence was collected from a female donor with multiple sclerosis, enrolled in a pregnancy study. CDR3: CASSPSRQGKTQYF. DNA of the CDR3: TGTGCCAGCAGCCCGAGTCGGCAGGGAAAGACCCAGTACTTC.